What follows are 31 T cell receptor beta chains derived from one specimen sequenced in a study of radiotherapy plus CTLA-4 blockade in lung cancer. Some clones are missing from TCRdb's copy, which holds only in-frame ones; the method was immunoSEQ multiplex PCR. The repertoire holds about 120,000 clones, with around 89% as singletons. The source material was peripheral blood, sampled from a patient treated with radiotherapy plus ipilimumab. All receptors derive from a human donor with non-small cell lung cancer that progressed on radiotherapy plus ipilimumab.

This CDR3 reads CASSLQGLEQPQHF. The CDR3 DNA is TGTGCCAGCAGCCTACAGGGGTTGGAACAGCCCCAGCATTTT. The rearrangement uses TRBV7-8 and TRBJ1-5, with 7 bases fitting TRBD1. The ends lost 5 bases at V and 7 bases at J; junction bases unmatched: 8. CDR1 and CDR2 from the germline V gene are SGHVS and FQNEAQ. The length of the CDR3 is 14 residues. Drawing the rest from reference TRBV7-8 and TRBJ1-5, the complete variable domain is GAGVSQSPRYKVAKRGQDVALRCDPISGHVSLFWYQQALGQGPEFLTYFQNEAQLDKSGLPSDRFFAERPEGSVSTLKIQRTQQEDSAVYLCASSLQGLEQPQHFGDGTRLSIL.

This chain connects TRBV30 to TRBJ2-3; 7 nucleotides align to TRBD2. Germline V gene data show CDR1 as GTSNPN and CDR2 as SVGIG (reference sequence). The CDR3 runs 12 residues. V dropped 5 bases and J dropped 6; count of bases not matched to a gene: 5. The CDR3 nucleotides are TGTGCCTGGGGGAGGGCCTGGGATACGCAGTATTTT. Translating it yields CAWGRAWDTQYF.

The chain combines TRBV11-3 with TRBJ2-1; D is undetermined. Germline lookup yields CDR1 SGHNT and CDR2 YENEEA. V was cut by 7 bases and J by 5 bases, with 0 bases left in between. The CDR3 contains 9 residues. Here the CDR3 reads CASNNEQFF. The CDR3 bases are TGTGCCAGCAACAATGAGCAGTTCTTC.

The CDR3 region has the DNA TGTGCCAGCAGCTTTGGGACAGGGACCTACAATGAGCAGTTCTTC. Its protein product is CASSFGTGTYNEQFF. J is TRBJ2-1 and V is TRBV11-3; 9 bases line up with TRBD1. V shed 3 bases, J shed 2 bases, and the junction held 2 bases outside the gene matches. The CDR3 contains 15 residues. Germline CDR1 and CDR2: SGHNT and YENEEA. The full variable domain, with the rest looked up from reference TRBV11-3 and TRBJ2-1, is EAGVVQSPRYKIIEKKQPVAFWCNPISGHNTLYWYLQNLGQGPELLIRYENEEAVDDSQLPKDRFSAERLKGVDSTLKIQPAELGDSAVYLCASSFGTGTYNEQFFGPGTRLTVL.

The rearrangement joins TRBV6-5 to TRBJ2-7; D not certain. The CDR3 sequence is 13 residues long. Germline V gene sequence: CDR1 MNHEY, CDR2 SVGAGI. V was pared by 0 bases and J by 4 bases, with 7 bases between. The CDR3 DNA reads TGTGCCAGCAGTTACTCGGACCAGTACGAGCAGTACTTC. It codes for CASSYSDQYEQYF.

The V and J genes are TRBV19 and TRBJ1-2; no clear D gene. In germline, CDR1 is LNHDA, CDR2 SQIVND (reference sequence). CDR3 length: 13 residues. Between the trimmed V and J ends, which lost 3 bases and 2 bases, there was a span of 7 bases. The DNA for the CDR3 is TGTGCCAGTAGTATTAAAGGGAACTATGGCTACACCTTC. Its translation: CASSIKGNYGYTF.

This chain links TRBV6-1 with TRBJ2-7; D unresolved. Per the germline V gene, CDR1 is MNHNS and CDR2 is SASEGT. This CDR3 has 14 amino acids. V was trimmed by 4 bases and J by 2 bases, leaving 12 bases between them. The CDR3 DNA reads TGTGCCAGCAGTGTCACCGACATGACCTACGAGCAGTACTTC. It yields the protein CASSVTDMTYEQYF.

The chain uses TRBV28 and TRBJ2-7; either TRBD1 or TRBD2 may fit D (6 bases each). The CDR3 totals 14 residues. Germline-derived CDR1 and CDR2 are MDHEN and SYDVKM. V lost 9 bases and J 7 bases, leaving 22 bases between the germline ends. CDR3 loop: CASRGRGWTLEQYF. The DNA of the CDR3 is TGTGCCAGTCGGGGGCGGGGCTGGACTTTGGAGCAGTACTTC.

The chain employs TRBV4-1 and TRBJ2-7, with TRBD2 matching 8 bases. Unmatched junction bases numbered 8, after V lost 4 bases and J lost 3 bases. CDR1 MGHRA and CDR2 YSYEKL come from the germline V gene. The CDR3 contains 15 residues. CDR3 bases: TGCGCCAGCAGCCCTGGGACTAGGTCTTACTACGAGCAGTACTTC. This gives the protein CASSPGTRSYYEQYF.

This clone has a single count. This sequence joins TRBV5-1 and TRBJ1-2, with D possibly matching TRBD1 (5 bases). The CDR3 is 15 residues long. Germline V gene data show CDR1 as SGHRS and CDR2 as YFSETQ. Trimming shortened V by 4 bases and J by 2 bases, and 15 bases separated the two germline ends. CDR3 DNA: TGCGCCAGCAGCCCCGGGACGACTCGAAACTATGGCTACACCTTC. Translating gives CASSPGTTRNYGYTF.

This chain joins TRBV21-1 and TRBJ2-7; TRBD1 is the table's D call and was not checked against the DNA. TRBV21-1 is classified as a pseudogene. CDR3 length equals 18 residues. CDR3 bases: TGTGCCAGCAGCAAACCCCCGACAGACGTCGGGCCCAAGGGCGAGCAGTACTTC. Translation: CASSKPPTDVGPKGEQYF.

This rearrangement joins TRBV19 to TRBJ2-5; either TRBD1 or TRBD2 may supply D (6 bases each). This CDR3 spans 13 amino acids. Per germline, CDR1 LNHDA and CDR2 SQIVND (reference sequence). V lost 4 bases to trimming and J lost 5 bases, with 11 bases between them. The CDR3 spells CASSNRGEETQYF. The CDR3 DNA reads TGTGCCAGTAGTAATAGGGGGGAGGAGACCCAGTACTTC.

The gene calls are TRBV5-4 and TRBJ2-5; no definite D call. The CDR3 consists of 11 residues. Looked up from germline, CDR1 is SGHNT and CDR2 is YYREEE (reference sequence). V was clipped by 2 bases and J by 6 bases, with 5 bases between them. The CDR3: CASSFAKTQYF. For the CDR3, the DNA is TGTGCCAGCAGCTTCGCGAAGACCCAGTACTTC.

The chain employs TRBV4-1 and TRBJ1-3; possibly TRBD1 for D (5 bases). V was trimmed by 0 bases and J by 4 bases, leaving 13 bases between them. CDR3 size: 16 residues. In germline, CDR1 is MGHRA, CDR2 YSYEKL. DNA for the CDR3: TGCGCCAGCAGCCAAGATCGGCAGGGCTCAGGAAACACCATATATTTT. Residues: CASSQDRQGSGNTIYF.

The chain joins TRBV15 to TRBJ2-7; D not resolved. V lost 0 bases and J lost 9, with 18 bases in between. Per the germline V gene, CDR1 is LNHNV and CDR2 is YYDKDF (reference sequence). The CDR3 loop spans 15 amino acids. DNA for the CDR3: TGTGCCACCAGCAGAGAAGGAAACTTGCCCCTCCGGCAGTACTTC. This codes for CATSREGNLPLRQYF.

The chain combines TRBV5-6 with TRBJ1-2; the D is unclear. V lost 6 bases and J lost 3, with 21 bases in between. CDR1 SGHDT and CDR2 YYEEEE come from the germline V gene. This CDR3 region has 16 residues. As DNA, the CDR3 is TGTGCCAGCACTGGTGTCGGACGGGGTCCCGACTATGGCTACACCTTC. It encodes CASTGVGRGPDYGYTF.

The rearrangement links TRBV5-1 to TRBJ2-5; D may be TRBD2 (5 bases). Looked up from germline, CDR1 is SGHRS and CDR2 is YFSETQ. The ends were cut back, 4 bases at V and 5 bases at J, with 18 bases in the middle. CDR3 length: 15 amino acids. CDR3: CASSAGLRALETQYF. The CDR3 DNA reads TGCGCCAGCAGCGCGGGCTTGAGAGCGCTTGAGACCCAGTACTTC.

This rearrangement joins TRBV30 to TRBJ2-5; 11 bases match TRBD2. The CDR3 extends over 15 amino acids. Unmatched junction bases numbered 7, after V lost 3 bases and J lost 4 bases. Germline CDR1 is GTSNPN and CDR2 is SVGIG (reference sequence). CDR3 coding DNA: TGTGCCTGGAGCGCCGGACTAGCGGGCGGAGAGACCCAGTACTTC. This encodes CAWSAGLAGGETQYF. The complete variable domain, with remaining parts taken from reference TRBV30 and TRBJ2-5, reads SQTIHQWPATLVQPVGSPLSLECTVEGTSNPNLYWYRQAAGRGLQLLFYSVGIGQISSEVPQNLSASRPQDRQFILSSKKLLLSDSGFYLCAWSAGLAGGETQYFGPGTRLLVL.

The chain recombines TRBV4-1 with TRBJ2-1; D is possibly TRBD2 (5 bases). The germline V gene has CDR1 MGHRA and CDR2 YSYEKL. This CDR3 has 15 residues. The V end was cut by 5 bases, the J end by 7 bases, with 18 bases between. Written as DNA, the CDR3 is TGCGCCAGCAGCGTCAGTCGGGGAGTACGAAATGAGCAGTTCTTC. Its protein is CASSVSRGVRNEQFF.

The gene calls are TRBV5-1 and TRBJ2-5, with D possibly called TRBD1 or TRBD2 (6 bases each). The CDR3 runs to 15 residues. The germline V and J ends were trimmed by 2 bases and 0 bases, with 11 bases remaining between them. The germline V gene has CDR1 SGHRS and CDR2 YFSETQ. Written as DNA, the CDR3 is TGCGCCAGCAGCTTTGGTGGGGGGCACCAAGAGACCCAGTACTTC. Its translation is CASSFGGGHQETQYF.

The CDR3 bases are TGTGCCAGCAGCTTCGTTGAAGAGACCCAGTACTTC. Amino acids: CASSFVEETQYF. The V gene is TRBV7-9, the J gene TRBJ2-5; D is unclear. V was trimmed by 3 bases and J by 3 bases, leaving 5 bases between them. This CDR3 spans 12 amino acids. Germline-derived CDR1 and CDR2 are SEHNR and FQNEAQ (reference sequence).

This chain joins TRBV5-4 and TRBJ2-5, with TRBD2 matching over 7 bases. The end of the DNA fits TRBJ2-7 better, so the J call may be wrong. The CDR3 spans 15 residues. Germline CDR1 and CDR2: SGHNT and YYREEE (reference sequence). CDR3 protein: CASSWVGREAGEQYF. The CDR3 region has the DNA TGTGCCAGCAGCTGGGTGGGTCGGGAGGCCGGCGAGCAGTACTTC.

The rearrangement links TRBV6-1 to TRBJ2-7, with TRBD2 identical over 9 bases. Germline lookup yields CDR1 MNHNS and CDR2 SASEGT. J gave up 4 bases and V 1 base, and 8 bases lay outside the gene matches. There are 16 residues in the CDR3. CDR3 in amino acids: CASSEGAGGPLYEQYF. CDR3 sequence (DNA): TGTGCCAGCAGTGAAGGGGCGGGAGGGCCTTTGTACGAGCAGTACTTC.

The chain combines TRBV12-5 with TRBJ2-7; weak D call: TRBD2 (5 bases). CDR1 is LGHNT and CDR2 is FRNRAP in the germline V gene. V was shortened by 0 bases and J by 9 bases, with 12 bases between the two germline ends. The CDR3 has 13 amino acids. The CDR3 nucleotides read TGTGCTAGTGGTTTGGTACTCGACGGAGGGCAGTACTTC. This codes for CASGLVLDGGQYF.

The chain is built from TRBV29-1 and TRBJ2-5, with 9 bases aligning to TRBD2. V lost 5 bases and J lost 5; bases outside the gene matches: 6. Per germline, CDR1 SQVTM and CDR2 ANQGSEA. CDR3 length: 13 residues. CDR3 nucleotides: TGCAGCGTTCGTAGCGGGAGTGCGGAGACCCAGTACTTC. Encoded protein: CSVRSGSAETQYF.

J is TRBJ1-2 and V is TRBV6-1, with D tentatively TRBD1 (5 bases). Per germline, CDR1 MNHNS and CDR2 SASEGT. The CDR3 totals 12 residues. V was shortened by 3 bases and J by 7 bases, with 9 bases between the two germline ends. CDR3 loop: CASSEVRGGYTF. The DNA of the CDR3 is TGTGCCAGCAGTGAGGTGAGGGGTGGCTACACCTTC.

This chain joins TRBV20-1 and TRBJ2-7; TRBD2 is a possible D gene (7 bases). Germline V gives CDR1 DFQATT, CDR2 SNEGSKA (reference sequence). This CDR3 region has 11 residues. Trimming shortened V by 6 bases and J by 5 bases, and 11 bases separated the two germline ends. The CDR3 is CSARGGHEQYF. As DNA, the CDR3 is TGCAGTGCCCGCGGGGGCCACGAGCAGTACTTC.

The V gene is TRBV5-1, the J gene TRBJ2-3, with 10 bases identical to TRBD2. CDR1 SGHRS and CDR2 YFSETQ come from the germline V gene. CDR3 length: 16 residues. Germline trimming cut 2 bases from V and 2 bases from J; bases unmatched to any gene: 5. Written as DNA, the CDR3 is TGCGCCAGCAGCTTTACAGCGGGAGGGGTCACAGATACGCAGTATTTT. As protein: CASSFTAGGVTDTQYF.

The J gene is TRBJ1-1, the V gene TRBV6-5, with D possibly TRBD1 on 5 matching bases. Germline CDR1 is MNHEY and CDR2 is SVGAGI. The V and J ends lost 8 bases and 8 bases respectively, with 18 bases between them. The CDR3 has 13 amino acids. CDR3 region: CASVTSGTKEAFF. The CDR3 DNA follows: TGTGCCAGCGTTACATCCGGGACGAAAGAAGCTTTCTTT.

The V call is TRBV5-4, the J call TRBJ2-2; D is unclear. The CDR3 spans 13 residues. Germline V gene lookup returns CDR1 SGHNT and CDR2 YYREEE (reference sequence). V was cut by 5 bases and J by 0 bases, with 5 bases left in between. The CDR3: CASSGPNTGELFF. The DNA of the CDR3 is TGTGCCAGCAGTGGGCCGAACACCGGGGAGCTGTTTTTT.

The V call is TRBV6-1, the J call TRBJ2-3, with D maybe TRBD2 (7 bases). CDR1 and CDR2 from the germline V gene are MNHNS and SASEGT. The CDR3 extends over 14 amino acids. V was pared by 7 bases and J by 5 bases, with 16 bases between. DNA for the CDR3: TGTGCCAGCACCCGAGGGGGGGCGGGAGATACGCAGTATTTT. This sequence encodes CASTRGGAGDTQYF.